This T cell receptor (beta chain) was sequenced during a study of cytomegalovirus exposure and HLA in healthy donors. For this clone: Its antigen is still unknown.

Germline assignment: CDR1 LGHNA and CDR2 YNFKEQ. V gave up 4 bases and J gave up 7 bases, with 10 bases separating them. The CDR3 is made up of 13 amino acids. Primers: 60 Vbeta forward and 13 Jbeta reverse. Method: immunoSEQ multiplex PCR; TCRdb's copy keeps in-frame clones and lacks some. The table lists 150,000 to 200,000 clones, 73% of them singletons. General study results and limits: Across donors, sequencing depth was assumed by presence/absence analyses to be roughly uniform.

Sequencing input: PBMCs. V gene TRBV4-2 combines with J gene TRBJ1-4; D may be TRBD1 (5 bases). The sequence was collected from a woman between 18 and 29 years old in good health and CMV-seropositive. In nucleotides, the CDR3 is TGTGCCAGCAGCCGCGGGGGGTTTGAAAAACTGTTTTTT. It encodes CASSRGGFEKLFF.